Shown below are 13 T cell receptor beta chains from a single sample sequenced in a study of follicular helper T cells after annual influenza vaccination. Stated time point: 2014-2015 season, 7 days after vaccination. Data came from immunoSEQ multiplex PCR; TCRdb stores just in-frame clones and leaves some out. The sample has 15,000 or so clones, roughly 83% seen once. Material: CXCR5+ CD38- circulating T follicular helper cells from blood, obtained 7 days after influenza vaccination. Subset described: circulating Tfh, non-naive CD4+CXCR5+PD-1+ (ICOS+CD38+ or ICOS-CD38-). Source of these receptors: an adult who received the influenza vaccine.

The V gene is TRBV7-8, the J gene TRBJ2-3, with D possibly matching TRBD1 (5 bases). Germline CDR1 is SGHVS and CDR2 is FQNEAQ. The CDR3 runs 13 residues. V was shortened by 5 bases and J by 4 bases, with 10 bases between the two germline ends. This CDR3 reads CASSQTVADTQYF. CDR3 coding DNA: TGTGCCAGCAGCCAGACAGTGGCAGATACGCAGTATTTT.

This clone was picked up one time. This chain connects TRBV29-1 to TRBJ1-4, with 9 bases that match TRBD1. Germline V gene data show CDR1 as SQVTM and CDR2 as ANQGSEA. This CDR3 is built from 15 residues. V lost 6 bases, J lost 8 bases, and 13 bases stayed unmatched. In DNA, the CDR3 is TGCAGCGTACGGGACAGGGTTGTTATAGGCGAAAAACTGTTTTTT. It codes for CSVRDRVVIGEKLFF. Variable domain in full (rest from reference TRBV29-1 and TRBJ1-4): SAVISQKPSRDICQRGTSLTIQCQVDSQVTMMFWYRQQPGQSLTLIATANQGSEATYESGFVIDKFPISRPNLTFSTLTVSNMSPEDSSIYLCSVRDRVVIGEKLFFGSGTQLSVL.

This clone was seen a few times. The chain is built from TRBV2 and TRBJ1-4; D possibly corresponds to TRBD1 (5 bases). V was clipped by 3 bases and J by 7 bases, with 12 bases between them. The CDR3 has 14 residues. Germline V gene sequence: CDR1 SNHLY, CDR2 FYNNEI. The CDR3 nucleotides read TGTGCCAGCAGTGATGAGCAGGGCGGTGAAAAACTGTTTTTT. It translates to CASSDEQGGEKLFF.

The chain employs TRBV2 and TRBJ2-7; TRBD2 aligns across 9 bases. The germline V gene has CDR1 SNHLY and CDR2 FYNNEI. The CDR3 contains 18 residues. V lost 7 bases and J lost 4; bases outside the gene matches: 20. CDR3 residues: CASTPGASGMTVRYEQYF. The CDR3, as DNA: TGTGCCAGCACCCCGGGGGCTAGCGGGATGACAGTAAGGTACGAGCAGTACTTC. The complete variable domain, with remaining parts taken from reference TRBV2 and TRBJ2-7, reads EPEVTQTPSHQVTQMGQEVILRCVPISNHLYFYWYRQILGQKVEFLVSFYNNEISEKSEIFDDQFSVERPDGSNFTLKIRSTKLEDSAMYFCASTPGASGMTVRYEQYFGPGTRLTVT.

The chain uses TRBV27 and TRBJ2-2; a possible D gene is TRBD2 (6 bases). This CDR3 is 16 amino acids long. Germline V gene data show CDR1 as MNHEY and CDR2 as SMNVEV (reference sequence). V lost 6 bases to trimming and J lost 1 base, with 15 bases between them. CDR3 bases: TGTGCCAGCAGAGGACTTAGCGGATGGAACACCGGGGAGCTGTTTTTT. Translation gives CASRGLSGWNTGELFF.

The sample holds one count of this clone. The chain uses TRBV29-1 and TRBJ2-6; the D is unclear. Trimming took 5 bases from V and 0 from J, leaving 8 bases between them. The CDR3 consists of 14 residues. Germline V gives CDR1 SQVTM, CDR2 ANQGSEA. The CDR3 DNA sequence: TGCAGCGTTCTCCCGGGCTCTGGGGCCAACGTCCTGACTTTC. Translated: CSVLPGSGANVLTF.

The chain links TRBV6-5 to TRBJ1-2; D is perhaps TRBD1 (5 bases). With 6 bases removed from V and 7 bases from J, the gap between germline ends came to 12 bases. The CDR3 is made up of 12 amino acids. CDR1 and CDR2 from the germline V gene are MNHEY and SVGAGI. CDR3 DNA: TGTGCCAGCAGCAGGGACTTCGGTGGCTACACCTTC. Its protein product is CASSRDFGGYTF.

V and J are TRBV19 and TRBJ1-5; D possibly corresponds to TRBD1 (5 bases). The CDR3 runs to 16 residues. V was pared by 7 bases and J by 7 bases, with 23 bases between. CDR1 and CDR2 from the germline V gene are LNHDA and SQIVND (reference sequence). CDR3 nucleotide sequence: TGTGCCAGTAATACGGCGGGGGTTGGACCTGTCCAGCCCCAGCATTTT. Translated, it gives CASNTAGVGPVQPQHF.

The CDR3 bases are TGCGCCAGCAGCAACCCGACAGGGTCGAAGGGCGAGCAGTACTTC. Translating it yields CASSNPTGSKGEQYF. The genes are TRBV5-1 and TRBJ2-7; 7 bases are shared with TRBD1. V shed 4 bases and J 6 bases; nucleotides not matched to a gene: 13. Per the germline V gene, CDR1 is SGHRS and CDR2 is YFSETQ. The CDR3 is 15 residues long.

This chain connects TRBV7-2 to TRBJ2-1; tentative D call: TRBD1 (6 bases). The CDR3 totals 13 residues. The V end was cut by 5 bases, the J end by 7 bases, with 12 bases between. Germline CDR1 SGHTA, CDR2 FQGNSA. CDR3 nucleotides: TGTGCCAGCAGCCTCCGACAGGTTAATGAGCAGTTCTTC. Protein: CASSLRQVNEQFF.

This rearrangement joins TRBV19 to TRBJ2-4; 8 bases fit TRBD1. Germline values: CDR1 LNHDA, CDR2 SQIVND (reference sequence). The J segment lost 0 bases and the V segment lost 5 bases, leaving 6 bases of the junction unmatched. CDR3 length equals 16 residues. CDR3 sequence reads: CASSVSGGRAKNIQYF. The CDR3 coding sequence is TGTGCCAGTAGTGTGTCAGGGGGCAGAGCCAAAAACATTCAGTACTTC.

The chain links TRBV10-3 to TRBJ1-4, with D tentatively TRBD1 (6 bases). CDR1 is ENHRY and CDR2 is SYGVKD in the germline V gene. The ends were cut back, 11 bases at V and 7 bases at J, with 17 bases in the middle. This CDR3 has 13 amino acids. CDR3 protein: CAGERGRPEKLFF. In DNA, the CDR3 is TGTGCCGGCGAGCGGGGGCGCCCTGAAAAACTGTTTTTT.

This clone was picked up one time. The genes are TRBV15 and TRBJ2-7; possibly TRBD1 for D (6 bases). The CDR3 consists of 16 residues. CDR1 is LNHNV, CDR2 YYDKDF, per germline (reference sequence). Between the trimmed V and J ends, which lost 0 bases and 3 bases, there was a span of 15 bases. The CDR3 sequence: CATSRDRSGDRYEQYF. CDR3 nucleotide sequence: TGTGCCACCAGCAGAGATCGCTCAGGGGACCGCTACGAGCAGTACTTC.